This T cell receptor (beta chain) was retrieved from a study of cytomegalovirus exposure and HLA in healthy donors. Study context: Of over 300 genotyped donors, approximately 84% clustered with self-reported Caucasian donors. Study-level points and caveats: As confirmed in vitro, a few CMV-associated chains were specific for CMV antigens. Listed as cytomegalovirus-associated were 150 or so TCR beta chains.

The PCR contained 60 Vbeta and 13 Jbeta primers. Study processing details: A follow-up analysis tallied about 80 million unique TCR beta chains, approximately 10 million shared. Sequencing was performed with immunoSEQ multiplex PCR; in TCRdb, only in-frame clones are kept and a portion is missing. V and J calls plus clone size are reproduced from that table; the DNA served to infer D and trimming. This sample has fewer than 200,000 clones; less than 85% occur once, and the top ten carry roughly 1.5%. There are a few counts of this clone. The antigen is undetermined. Trimming left V 3 bases short and J 8 bases short, with 9 bases between. The germline V gene has CDR1 SGHRS and CDR2 YFSETQ. The CDR3 loop spans 12 amino acids.

The origin of this receptor is a male donor in good health and CMV-seronegative. The genes are TRBV5-1 and TRBJ2-1, with no clear D. The sequencing input was PBMCs. In DNA, the CDR3 is TGCGCCAGCAGCTCCTCCCTACATGAGCAGTTCTTC. It translates to CASSSSLHEQFF.